One TCR beta chain is described in this entry. The sample holds a few counts of this clonotype. Its antigen specificity is not known. No base-level quality is on record; no much larger clone is a single base apart. These data come from a study of spatial heterogeneity in lung cancer (dated by TCRdb to between 2019 and 2020). The study in broad terms: Beta-chain transcripts were consistently detected in greater numbers than alpha-chain transcripts, which likely reflected higher beta-chain transcript abundance. Both alpha and beta chains were TCR-sequenced in approximately 200 tumor regions, under 85 matched nontumor lung samples and around 54 PBMC samples obtained at surgery. In tumor regions, TCR transcript counts showed a strong correlation with a T cell transcriptional module score derived from matched bulk RNA-seq. In non-small cell lung cancer, the study made a quantitative comparison of TCR alpha and beta repertoires among multiple tumor regions, matched nontumor lung and blood. In the raw uncorrected reads, each unique combination of TCR and UMI appeared more than ten times on average. TCR repertoire features were related to nonsynonymous mutation counts determined by whole-exome sequencing of tumor tissue. The investigation overall reported the following: The count of ubiquitous expanded TCRs correlated with the count of ubiquitous nonsynonymous mutations, and the count of regional expanded TCRs correlated with the count of regional nonsynonymous mutations. TCR-seq coverage of tumor T cells was estimated at only approximately 7% for alpha chains and less than 15% for beta chains. A correlation was observed between the number of expanded intratumoral alpha and beta TCRs and the tumor nonsynonymous mutation count. Additional single-cell paired TCR alpha and beta sequencing was considered necessary to confirm, at a functional level, the hypothesis that regional TCRs recognize regional mutations.

The meaning of the sample's time point label: sample taken at primary tumor resection. The donors were fewer than 90 patients from the lung TRACERx cohort who had early-stage, untreated non-small cell lung cancer. For TCR sequencing, whole RNA was extracted from tumor and nontumor lung tissue, or from cryopreserved PBMC samples, and no cell sorting was done. Patients were selected for TCR sequencing only if sufficient RNA was available from at least two tumor regions. Before being selected, tumor and adjacent nontumor lung specimens were reviewed by a lung pathologist. Library preparation was by 5' RACE. Sequencing used a NextSeq 500. In the TCR library protocol, a unique molecular identifier was attached to each TCR cDNA molecule so that PCR and sequencing errors could be corrected. In the original analysis: TCR identification, UMI-based error correction and CDR3 extraction were all carried out with Decombinator tools. TCRs above a frequency of 2 per 1,000, corresponding to the top 1% of the tumor frequency distribution, were defined as expanded. Expanded tumor TCRs statistically deemed absent (corrected P<0.05) from at least one tumor region were classed as regional, and all other expanded tumor TCRs were classed as ubiquitous. Renyi diversity was computed with the R vegan package after each repertoire had been subsampled 100 times to 5,000 TCRs. CDR3 similarity networks were built from amino acid triplet string-kernel similarity, with CDR3s being connected when pairwise similarity was above 0.82. TCRdb trimmed public reads at Q25 via fastp, called clones via MiXCR and kept in-frame beta chains. Each record represents a unique CDR3 protein, reported with the most common genes and DNA among its rows. TCRdb, rather than the study authors, made the V and J calls. The sample data list about 2,300 distinct CDR3 sequences, and 12% to 15% of these were observed just once. The ten most abundant clones make up 8% to 10% of the sample.

From the cysteine through the phenylalanine, the CDR3 covers 17 amino acids. Only the CDR3 region is kept as DNA, spanning 51 bases read in frame from base 1. This chain joins TRBV21-1 to TRBJ1-2. TRBV21-1 counts as a pseudogene. The sample here was lung tumor tissue, taken at surgery. This clonotype originated in a male donor with early-stage non-small cell lung cancer. The DNA reads TGTGCCAGCAGGGGTATTAGAACGGTTCCCTATAACTATGGCTACACCTTC. This codes for CASRGIRTVPYNYGYTF.